What follows is one T cell receptor (beta chain) and its context. Under the authors' procedure: How many nucleated cells were present was estimated from reference gene primer amplification. Produced via immunoSEQ multiplex PCR; TCRdb's table is partial and in-frame only. That table supplies the V and J calls and clone size; D and trimming were determined from the DNA. The sample lists approximately 300,000 clones, over 75% occurring once. The data originate from a study of blood T cell repertoires in COVID-19. Participants came from about two dozen US areas, aged roughly 18 to 89 years. Cohort placement rested on clinical history that participants reported themselves. Cohort 3 donors counted as recovered after two negative PCRs, clearance, or resolved symptoms. The sample comprised PBMCs or T cells enriched from blood (not recorded which). The source of this sequence is a woman aged 30 to 39 who had recovered from COVID-19.

The CDR3 nucleotides are TGTGCCAGCATCAGGGACTTGAACACTGAAGCTTTCTTT. Translated, it gives CASIRDLNTEAFF. V usage is TRBV2 and J usage is TRBJ1-1; tentatively, D is TRBD1 (5 bases). Trimming cost V 7 bases and J 0 bases, with 9 bases left between them. The CDR3 runs 13 residues. Germline CDR1 reads SNHLY; CDR2 reads FYNNEI.